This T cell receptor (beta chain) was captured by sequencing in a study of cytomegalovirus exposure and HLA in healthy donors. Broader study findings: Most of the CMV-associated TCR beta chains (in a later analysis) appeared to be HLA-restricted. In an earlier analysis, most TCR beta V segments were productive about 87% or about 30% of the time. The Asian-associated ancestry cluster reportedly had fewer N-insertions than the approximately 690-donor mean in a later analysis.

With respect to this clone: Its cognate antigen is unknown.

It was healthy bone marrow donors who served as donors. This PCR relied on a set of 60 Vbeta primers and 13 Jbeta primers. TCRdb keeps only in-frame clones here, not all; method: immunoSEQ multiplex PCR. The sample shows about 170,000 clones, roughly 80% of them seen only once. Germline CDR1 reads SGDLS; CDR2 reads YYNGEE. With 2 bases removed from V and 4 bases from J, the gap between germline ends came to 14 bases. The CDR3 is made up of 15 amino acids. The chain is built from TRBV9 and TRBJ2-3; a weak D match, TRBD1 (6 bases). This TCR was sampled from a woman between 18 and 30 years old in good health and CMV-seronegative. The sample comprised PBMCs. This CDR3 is CASSVLRGAPDTQYF. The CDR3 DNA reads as TGTGCCAGCAGCGTCCTCAGGGGTGCCCCAGATACGCAGTATTTT.